This TCR beta chain was found in a study of CD4+ T cells in melanoma (dated 2022 in TCRdb). Notes on the research overall: The study investigated neoantigen-specific CD4+ T cells in human melanoma.

Summary of the overall study and its limitations: Neoantigen-specific CD4+ T cells in melanoma were reported to have a range of differentiation states. The report described a correlation between neoantigen-specific CD4+ T cells and the function of CD8+ T cells, macrophages and B cells.

The donors were melanoma patients. V and J lose 4 bases and 5 bases, and a span of 22 bases separates them. The CDR3 spans 16 residues, from the cysteine through the phenylalanine. The CDR3 DNA has 48 bases and is translated from base 1. Library preparation used the immunoSEQ multiplex PCR assay. The table was pulled from immuneACCESS by TCRdb, which kept in-frame rearrangements only. Such tables lose some clones; where checked, under half of the loss comes from unresolved V genes, and the rest has no known cause. The sample table holds roughly 150,000 clones, of which around nine tenths were seen once. The ten largest clones take up 1.5% of the sample. About this clone itself: The antigen this receptor binds is unknown. Base qualities are not recorded, but no much larger clone differs from it by a single base.

The source of this sequence is a human donor with melanoma. The chain is encoded by TRBV5-3 joined to TRBJ2-7; the D gene is perhaps TRBD1 or TRBD2, as each covers 5 bases. TRBV5-3 is reported as an ORF; its role is uncertain. At the DNA level, the sequence is TGTGCCAGAAGCAAGAGTCCGGGGCCCTCCCTGAACGAGCAGTACTTC. Translated, it reads CARSKSPGPSLNEQYF.